A single sample is the source of the 5 T cell receptor beta chains below, sequenced in a study of persistence of HIV-infected CD4 T cells. Antigens of these TCRs are unknown. This was the immunoSEQ version 4 assay in survey mode. The protocol was immunoSEQ multiplex PCR, while the TCRdb copy is restricted to in-frame clones and leaves out a portion. The sample lists tens of thousands of clones; 70% to 75% were seen once. The stimulus was an HIV-1 Gag 15-mer peptide pool, approximately 0.93 ug/peptide/mL. CD40L/CD69 double-negative CD45RO-high memory CD4+ T cells were collected. The starting material was CD4+ T cells sorted from PBMCs after approximately 19-hour stimulation, obtained from a patient who received antiretroviral therapy. These receptor sequences come from an adult man with HIV who was CMV-seropositive.

In this sample, this clone turned up a few times. The DNA for the CDR3 is TGTGCCAGCAGCGAAACGACTTCTTCCTACGAGCAGTACTTC. Translated, it gives CASSETTSSYEQYF. The chain is built from TRBV9 and TRBJ2-7, with unresolved D. The CDR3 length is 14 residues. The germline gives CDR1 SGDLS, CDR2 YYNGEE. V was clipped by 3 bases and J by 1 base, with 11 bases between them. The full variable domain, in which reference TRBV9 and TRBJ2-7 provide the parts outside the CDR3, is DSGVTQTPKHLITATGQRVTLRCSPRSGDLSVYWYQQSLDQGLQFLIQYYNGEERAKGNILERFSAQQFPDLHSELNLSSLELGDSALYFCASSETTSSYEQYFGPGTRLTVT.

The V call is TRBV19, the J call TRBJ2-1, with a tentative D call TRBD2 (6 bases). This CDR3 is 16 amino acids long. Trimming took off 5 bases at V and 7 bases at J, with 21 bases between the two ends. The germline V gene encodes CDR1 LNHDA and CDR2 SQIVND (reference sequence). The CDR3 here is CASSLTAGRTRNEQFF. The CDR3 nucleotides are TGTGCCAGTAGTCTAACGGCGGGACGGACCCGAAATGAGCAGTTCTTC.

In DNA, the CDR3 is TGCAGCGTTGATGGGCCCTCCCCGGGTACGCAGTATTTT. It is translated as CSVDGPSPGTQYF. This chain uses TRBV29-1 with TRBJ2-3; D not certain. CDR3 length: 13 residues. The germline CDR1 and CDR2 sequences are SQVTM and ANQGSEA. V was cut by 3 bases and J by 8 bases, with 15 bases left in between.

This clone was recorded a few times. The chain employs TRBV12-3 or TRBV12-4 and TRBJ1-4, with a possible D match to TRBD1 (6 bases). This CDR3 has 13 amino acids. The V gene lost 4 bases and the J gene lost 10 bases, with 13 bases spanning the gap. CDR3 in DNA: TGTGCCAGCAGTTCCTCGACAGGTGGAAAACTGTTTTTT. Residues: CASSSSTGGKLFF.

The rearrangement uses TRBV28 and TRBJ2-1, with unresolved D. V was shortened by 9 bases and J by 6 bases, with 12 bases between the two germline ends. The CDR3 length is 12 residues. Germline-derived CDR1 and CDR2 are MDHEN and SYDVKM. The CDR3 reads CASRALLNEQFF. The CDR3 DNA sequence: TGTGCCAGTCGGGCCCTTCTCAATGAGCAGTTCTTC. Variable domain in full (rest from reference TRBV28 and TRBJ2-1): DVKVTQSSRYLVKRTGEKVFLECVQDMDHENMFWYRQDPGLGLRLIYFSYDVKMKEKGDIPEGYSVSREKKERFSLILESASTNQTSMYLCASRALLNEQFFGPGTRLTVL.